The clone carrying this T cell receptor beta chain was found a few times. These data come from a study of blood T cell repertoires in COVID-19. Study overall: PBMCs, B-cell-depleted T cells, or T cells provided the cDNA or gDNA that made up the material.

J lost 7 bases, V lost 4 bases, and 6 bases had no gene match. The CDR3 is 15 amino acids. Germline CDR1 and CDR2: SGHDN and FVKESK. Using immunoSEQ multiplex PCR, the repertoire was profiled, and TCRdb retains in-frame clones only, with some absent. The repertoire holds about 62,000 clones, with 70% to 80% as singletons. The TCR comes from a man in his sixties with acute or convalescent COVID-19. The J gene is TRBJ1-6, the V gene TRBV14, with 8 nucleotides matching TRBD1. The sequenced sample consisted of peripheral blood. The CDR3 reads CASSLDRDRNSPLHF. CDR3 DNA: TGTGCCAGCAGCCTAGACCGGGACAGGAATTCACCCCTCCACTTT.